A single sample is the source of the 14 T cell receptor beta chains below, sequenced in a study of identifying expanded T cells in peripheral blood. Generated by immunoSEQ multiplex PCR, the TCRdb table keeps only in-frame clones and is missing some. The table lists about 89,000 clones, roughly 88% of them singletons. The sequenced sample was blood. The receptors come from a person aged 18-70 years in good health.

The chain uses TRBV21-1 and TRBJ1-3; TRBD1 is the table's D call and was not checked against the DNA. TRBV21-1 corresponds to a pseudogene. The CDR3 is 17 amino acids. CDR3 nucleotides: TGTGCCAGCAGCTCATTGGAACAGGGGGCAGATGGAAACACCATATATTTT. This gives the protein CASSSLEQGADGNTIYF.

V gene TRBV11-3 combines with J gene TRBJ2-7, with unresolved D. The CDR3 has 17 residues. Germline V gene data show CDR1 as SGHNT and CDR2 as YENEEA. V was clipped by 3 bases and J by 5 bases, with 23 bases between them. The CDR3 DNA reads TGTGCCAGCAGCTTCCCCTCTGGATCAGAGTTAGGACACGAGCAGTACTTC. Its protein product is CASSFPSGSELGHEQYF.

This chain connects TRBV7-6 to TRBJ2-7; 10 nucleotides match TRBD2. The CDR3 length is 15 residues. Looked up from germline, CDR1 is SGHVS and CDR2 is FNYEAQ. The J segment lost 2 bases and the V segment lost 1 base, leaving 2 bases of the junction unmatched. CDR3 region: CASSLGTSGTYEQYF. The DNA for the CDR3 is TGTGCCAGCAGCTTAGGGACTAGCGGAACCTACGAGCAGTACTTC.

This chain joins TRBV6-5 and TRBJ1-2; D gene ambiguous. The germline V gene has CDR1 MNHEY and CDR2 SVGAGI. This CDR3 contains 15 residues. V was cut by 0 bases and J by 5 bases, with 13 bases left in between. The CDR3 is CASSYSVGSSYGYTF. In DNA, the CDR3 is TGTGCCAGCAGTTACTCGGTGGGCAGCTCATATGGCTACACCTTC.

The V call is TRBV7-6, the J call TRBJ2-3; D gene unclear. Per germline, CDR1 SGHVS and CDR2 FNYEAQ. V was trimmed by 5 bases and J by 5 bases, leaving 8 bases between them. The CDR3 has 12 residues. The CDR3 sequence: CASSPLQDTQYF. DNA of the CDR3: TGTGCCAGCAGCCCCCTCCAAGATACGCAGTATTTT.

The sample holds a few counts of this clone. This same CDR3 is encoded by further DNA sequences in the sample. The CDR3 reads CASSDSTGGGTDTQYF. For the CDR3, the DNA is TGTGCCAGCAGTGACTCGACGGGGGGCGGCACAGATACGCAGTATTTT. The J gene is TRBJ2-3, the V gene TRBV6-4, with D perhaps matching TRBD2 (7 bases). V was pared by 0 bases and J by 1 base, with 11 bases between. CDR3 size: 16 residues. Germline assignment: CDR1 MRHNA and CDR2 SNTAGT.

The rearrangement links TRBV5-1 to TRBJ2-1; 13 nucleotides align to TRBD2. The V segment lost 0 bases and the J segment 10 bases; nucleotides outside the gene matches: 13. CDR3 length: 18 amino acids. CDR1 and CDR2 from the germline V gene are SGHRS and YFSETQ. CDR3 DNA sequence: TGCGCCAGCAGCTTGGGGGGACTAGCGGGAACCGTACAATGGGAGCAGTTCTTC. Translated, it gives CASSLGGLAGTVQWEQFF.

J is TRBJ1-5 and V is TRBV5-1; the match to TRBD1 covers 8 bases. V gave up 5 bases and J gave up 7 bases; unmatched junction bases: 8. The CDR3 has 14 residues. From germline, CDR1 is SGHRS and CDR2 YFSETQ. The CDR3 here is CASSYTGGKQPQHF. The CDR3 coding sequence is TGCGCCAGCAGTTACACAGGGGGTAAGCAGCCCCAGCATTTT.

This chain joins TRBV27 and TRBJ2-1; 7 positions agree with TRBD2. From germline, CDR1 is MNHEY and CDR2 SMNVEV (reference sequence). This CDR3 is built from 12 residues. With V trimmed by 6 bases and J by 9 bases, 5 bases remained unmatched. CDR3 loop: CASRIGGSEQFF. The CDR3 DNA reads as TGTGCCAGCAGAATCGGGGGGAGTGAGCAGTTCTTC.

The count of this clone is one. The rearrangement uses TRBV9 and TRBJ1-1; 9 bases are a match to TRBD1. This CDR3 region has 14 residues. J lost 7 bases, V lost 0 bases, and 4 bases had no gene match. Germline V lookup: CDR1 SGDLS, CDR2 YYNGEE. CDR3 in DNA: TGTGCCAGCAGCGTAGCGGGACAGGGTCTTGAAGCTTTCTTT. It translates to CASSVAGQGLEAFF.

The chain links TRBV6-5 to TRBJ2-7, with TRBD1 identical over 8 bases. CDR3 length equals 15 residues. V dropped 4 bases and J dropped 5; count of bases not matched to a gene: 10. The germline gives CDR1 MNHEY, CDR2 SVGAGI. In DNA form, the CDR3 reads TGTGCCAGCAGTTTCTCCGGGACAGGCTTTAACGAGCAGTACTTC. It encodes CASSFSGTGFNEQYF.

CDR3 residues: CASSIEAGRRNEQFF. The DNA of the CDR3 is TGTGCCAGTAGTATAGAGGCAGGGAGGCGGAATGAGCAGTTCTTC. This rearrangement joins TRBV19 to TRBJ2-1, with a tentative D call TRBD2 (6 bases). V shed 0 bases and J shed 7 bases, with 13 bases lying between them. This CDR3 has 15 residues. Germline CDR1 LNHDA, CDR2 SQIVND (reference sequence).

The V and J genes are TRBV6-1 and TRBJ1-1, with unresolved D. V lost 6 bases and J 1 base, leaving 9 bases between the germline ends. This CDR3 spans 13 amino acids. In germline, CDR1 is MNHNS, CDR2 SASEGT. CDR3 residues: CASREKENTEAFF. DNA of the CDR3: TGTGCCAGCAGAGAAAAAGAGAACACTGAAGCTTTCTTT.

This clone was recorded a few times. The CDR3 region is CASSDQGVFGGYTF. In DNA, the CDR3 is TGTGCCAGCAGCGACCAGGGGGTGTTCGGTGGCTACACCTTC. The V call is TRBV7-2, the J call TRBJ1-2; 7 nucleotides align to TRBD1. Trimming cost V 5 bases and J 7 bases; bases outside gene matches: 10. The CDR3 totals 14 residues. Germline V gene data show CDR1 as SGHTA and CDR2 as FQGNSA.